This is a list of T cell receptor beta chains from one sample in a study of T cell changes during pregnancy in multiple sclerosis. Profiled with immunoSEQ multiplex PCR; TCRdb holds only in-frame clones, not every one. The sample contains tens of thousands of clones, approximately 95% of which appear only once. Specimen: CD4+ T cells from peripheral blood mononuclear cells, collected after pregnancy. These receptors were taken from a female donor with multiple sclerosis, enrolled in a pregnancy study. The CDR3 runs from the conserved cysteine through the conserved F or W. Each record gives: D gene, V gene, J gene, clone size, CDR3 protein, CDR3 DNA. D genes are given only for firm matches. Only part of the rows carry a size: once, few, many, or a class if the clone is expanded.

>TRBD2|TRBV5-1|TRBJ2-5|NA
CASSLGTSGSATQYF
TGCGCCAGCAGCTTGGGCACTAGCGGGAGCGCGACCCAGTACTTC
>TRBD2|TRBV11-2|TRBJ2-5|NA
CASSGLAGAQETQYF
TGTGCCAGCAGTGGACTAGCGGGAGCCCAAGAGACCCAGTACTTC
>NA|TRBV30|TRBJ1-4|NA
CACGGRNEKLFF
TGTGCCTGCGGGGGGCGGAATGAAAAACTGTTTTTT
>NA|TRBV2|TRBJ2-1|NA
CASSSRVSYNEQFF
TGTGCCAGCAGTTCGAGGGTCTCCTACAATGAGCAGTTCTTC
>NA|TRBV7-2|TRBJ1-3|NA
CASSFQVSSSGNTIYF
TGTGCCAGCAGCTTTCAGGTCTCCTCCTCTGGAAACACCATATATTTT
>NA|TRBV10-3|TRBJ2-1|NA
CAIRDFYNEQFF
TGTGCCATCAGGGACTTCTACAATGAGCAGTTCTTC
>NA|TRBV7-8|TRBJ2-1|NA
CASRDAGSYNEQFF
TGTGCCAGCAGGGACGCGGGCTCCTACAATGAGCAGTTCTTC
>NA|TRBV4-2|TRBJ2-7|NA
CASSQGASVNEQYF
TGTGCCAGCAGCCAAGGTGCGTCGGTCAACGAGCAGTACTTC
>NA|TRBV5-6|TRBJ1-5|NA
CASSLYRGISNQPQHF
TGTGCCAGCAGCTTGTATAGGGGAATTAGCAATCAGCCCCAGCATTTT
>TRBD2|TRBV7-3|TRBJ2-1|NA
CASSFDSGNYNEQFF
TGTGCCAGCAGCTTCGATAGCGGGAACTACAATGAGCAGTTCTTC
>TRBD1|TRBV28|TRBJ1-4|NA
CASTNQGVGEKLFF
TGTGCCAGCACCAACCAGGGGGTAGGGGAAAAACTGTTTTTT
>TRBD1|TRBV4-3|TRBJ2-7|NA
CASSQEGDRDYEQYF
TGCGCCAGCAGCCAAGAGGGGGACAGGGACTACGAGCAGTACTTC
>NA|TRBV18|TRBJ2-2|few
CASFLAATSTGELFF
TGTGCCAGTTTCCTCGCTGCCACGAGCACCGGGGAGCTGTTTTTT
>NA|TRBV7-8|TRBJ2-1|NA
CASSLAGVFHNEQFF
TGTGCCAGCAGCTTAGCGGGAGTGTTTCACAATGAGCAGTTCTTC
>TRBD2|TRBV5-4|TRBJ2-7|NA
CASSSPTSSYEQYF
TGTGCCAGCAGCAGCCCGACTAGCAGCTACGAGCAGTACTTC
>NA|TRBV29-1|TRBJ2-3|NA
CSVELPADTQYF
TGCAGCGTTGAGTTACCGGCAGATACGCAGTATTTT
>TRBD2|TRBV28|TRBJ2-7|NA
CASSLWGGEGQYF
TGTGCCAGCAGTTTATGGGGCGGGGAGGGGCAGTACTTC
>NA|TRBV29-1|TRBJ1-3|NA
CSVMDSSGNTIYF
TGCAGCGTTATGGACAGCTCTGGAAACACCATATATTTT
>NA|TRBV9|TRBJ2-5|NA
CASSVAGFGETQYF
TGTGCCAGCAGCGTTGCAGGGTTTGGGGAGACCCAGTACTTC
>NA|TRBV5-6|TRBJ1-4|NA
CASSPGGGLSEKLFF
TGTGCCAGCAGCCCTGGGGGGGGGCTAAGCGAAAAACTGTTTTTT
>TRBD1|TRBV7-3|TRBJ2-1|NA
CASSLMGPGQGFGEQFF
TGTGCCAGCAGCTTAATGGGGCCGGGACAGGGTTTCGGTGAGCAGTTCTTC
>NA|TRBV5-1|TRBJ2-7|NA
CASSPSGERHEQYF
TGCGCCAGCAGCCCGTCGGGGGAGCGCCACGAGCAGTACTTC
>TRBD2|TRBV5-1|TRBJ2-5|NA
CASRRGLAGAGETQYF
TGCGCCAGCAGAAGGGGCCTAGCGGGAGCGGGAGAGACCCAGTACTTC
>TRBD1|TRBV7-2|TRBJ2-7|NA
CASSQPPVGTGGYEQYF
TGTGCCAGCAGCCAACCGCCCGTAGGGACAGGGGGCTACGAGCAGTACTTC
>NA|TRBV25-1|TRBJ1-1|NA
CASKAGVNTEAFF
TGTGCCAGCAAAGCAGGGGTGAACACTGAAGCTTTCTTT
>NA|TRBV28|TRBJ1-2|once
CASNSLGAVTNYGYTF
TGTGCCAGCAATTCCCTGGGGGCTGTTACTAACTATGGCTACACCTTC
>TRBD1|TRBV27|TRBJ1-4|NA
CASSLTGMREKLFF
TGTGCCAGCAGTCTGACAGGGATGAGAGAAAAACTGTTTTTT
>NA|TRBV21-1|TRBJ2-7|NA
CASSLQTSGYEQYF
TGTGCCAGCAGCTTGCAGACTAGCGGCTACGAGCAGTACTTC
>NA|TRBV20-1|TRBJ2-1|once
CSAPWADEQFF
TGCAGTGCTCCCTGGGCTGATGAGCAGTTCTTC
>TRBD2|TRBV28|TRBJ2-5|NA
CASSLLGGAGETQYF
TGTGCCAGCAGTTTATTGGGGGGAGCGGGGGAGACCCAGTACTTC
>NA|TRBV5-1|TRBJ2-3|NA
CASSLGDISTDTQYF
TGCGCCAGCAGCTTGGGCGATATTAGCACAGATACGCAGTATTTT
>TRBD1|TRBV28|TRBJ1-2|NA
CASSLQGASLNGYTF
TGTGCCAGCAGCTTACAGGGGGCCTCCCTAAATGGCTACACCTTC
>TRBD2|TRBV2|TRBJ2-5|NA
CASRVGLAALLETQYF
TGTGCCAGCAGGGTGGGACTAGCGGCCCTTCTAGAGACCCAGTACTTC
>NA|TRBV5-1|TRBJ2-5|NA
CASSSGSTGETQYF
TGCGCCAGCAGTTCGGGGTCTACCGGAGAGACCCAGTACTTC
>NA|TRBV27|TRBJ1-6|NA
CASSLSDSSYNSPLHF
TGTGCCAGCAGTTTATCGGACAGCTCCTATAATTCACCCCTCCACTTT
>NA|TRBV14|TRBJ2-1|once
CASSSGTGWLAGLISYNEQFF
TGTGCCAGCAGCTCCGGGACAGGGTGGCTAGCGGGCTTAATCTCCTACAATGAGCAGTTCTTC
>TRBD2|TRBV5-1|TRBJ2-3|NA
CASSLPSGSGGTQYF
TGCGCCAGCAGCTTGCCTAGCGGGAGCGGGGGTACGCAGTATTTT
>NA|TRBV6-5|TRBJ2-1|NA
CASSYDLTQGHNEQFF
TGTGCCAGCAGTTACGATTTAACCCAGGGGCACAATGAGCAGTTCTTC
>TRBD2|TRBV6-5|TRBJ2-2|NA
CASTHREDETGELFF
TGTGCCAGCACTCACCGGGAGGACGAGACCGGGGAGCTGTTTTTT